This entry is about one T cell receptor (beta chain). Its antigen remains unknown. This specimen belongs to a study of OX40 agonist ivuxolimab in advanced cancers. Whole-study context: Patients received intravenous ivuxolimab every 2 weeks at 0.01 to 10 mg/kg. Study-wide points: It was not determined which antigens were specifically recognized by the peripheral T cells that had undergone clonal expansion.

Germline CDR1 reads SQVTM; CDR2 reads ANQGSEA. With 6 bases clipped from V and 5 bases from J, the junction kept 7 bases outside the gene matches. There are 12 residues in the CDR3. Sequencing was performed with immunoSEQ multiplex PCR; in TCRdb, only in-frame clones are kept and a portion is missing. Of tens of thousands of clones in the sample, 93% are singletons; the top ten hold more than 13%. The sequencing used CD4+ or CD8+ T cells sorted from blood, collected in a trial of the OX40 agonist ivuxolimab. The sequence was collected from an adult with an advanced solid tumor such as melanoma, head and neck, liver or kidney cancer. The chain has TRBV29-1 and TRBJ2-7; 7 positions match TRBD1. CDR3 nucleotides: TGCAGCGTAGCCTCGACAGGGAACGAGCAGTACTTC. This translates into CSVASTGNEQYF.